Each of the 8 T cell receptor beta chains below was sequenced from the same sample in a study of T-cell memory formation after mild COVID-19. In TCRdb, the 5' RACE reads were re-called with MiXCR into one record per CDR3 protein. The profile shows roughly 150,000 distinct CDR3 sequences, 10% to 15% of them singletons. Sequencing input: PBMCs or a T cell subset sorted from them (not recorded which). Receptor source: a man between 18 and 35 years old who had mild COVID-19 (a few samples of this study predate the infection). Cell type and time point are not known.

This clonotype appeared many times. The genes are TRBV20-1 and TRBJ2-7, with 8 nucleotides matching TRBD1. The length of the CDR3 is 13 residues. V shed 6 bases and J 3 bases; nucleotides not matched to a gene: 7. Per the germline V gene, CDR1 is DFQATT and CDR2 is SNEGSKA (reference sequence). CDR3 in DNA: TGCAGTGCCCAAACCGACAGGGGCTACGAGCAGTACGTC. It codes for CSAQTDRGYEQYV.

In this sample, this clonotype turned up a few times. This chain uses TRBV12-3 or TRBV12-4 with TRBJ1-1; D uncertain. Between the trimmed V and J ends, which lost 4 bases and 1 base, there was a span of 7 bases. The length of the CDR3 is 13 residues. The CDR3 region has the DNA TGTGCCAGCAGTTCCAGGTCGAACACTGAAGCTTTCTTT. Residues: CASSSRSNTEAFF.

DNA for the CDR3: TGTGCCAGCAGCCTACTAGCGGTTGGCGAGACCCAGTACTTC. Encoded protein: CASSLLAVGETQYF. The V and J genes are TRBV7-9 and TRBJ2-5, with 8 positions matching TRBD2. This CDR3 is built from 14 residues. Germline CDR1 is SEHNR and CDR2 is FQNEAQ (reference sequence). V lost 5 bases, J lost 5 bases, and 7 bases stayed unmatched.

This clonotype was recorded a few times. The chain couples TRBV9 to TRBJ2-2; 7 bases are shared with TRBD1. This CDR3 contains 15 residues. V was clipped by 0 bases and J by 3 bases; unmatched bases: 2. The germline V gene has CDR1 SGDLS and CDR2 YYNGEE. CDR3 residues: CASSVGDRHTGELFF. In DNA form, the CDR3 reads TGTGCCAGCAGCGTAGGGGACAGACACACCGGGGAGCTGTTTTTT. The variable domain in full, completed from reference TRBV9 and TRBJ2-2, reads DSGVTQTPKHLITATGQRVTLRCSPRSGDLSVYWYQQSLDQGLQFLIQYYNGEERAKGNILERFSAQQFPDLHSELNLSSLELGDSALYFCASSVGDRHTGELFFGEGSRLTVL.

The CDR3: CASSADSALGYGYTF. CDR3 bases: TGTGCCAGCAGTGCAGACAGCGCCTTAGGCTATGGCTACACCTTC. The rearrangement links TRBV6-1 to TRBJ1-2, with D maybe TRBD1 (5 bases). Germline V lookup: CDR1 MNHNS, CDR2 SASEGT. Trimming left V 4 bases short and J 4 bases short, with 16 bases between. This CDR3 has 15 residues.

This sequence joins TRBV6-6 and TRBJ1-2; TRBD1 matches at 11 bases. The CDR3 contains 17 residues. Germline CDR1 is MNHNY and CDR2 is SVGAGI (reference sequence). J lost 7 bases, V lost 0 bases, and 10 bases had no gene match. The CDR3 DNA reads TGTGCCAGCAGTTACTCTGGACAGGGGGCCCCCGGGGGTGGCTACACCTTC. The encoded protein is CASSYSGQGAPGGGYTF.

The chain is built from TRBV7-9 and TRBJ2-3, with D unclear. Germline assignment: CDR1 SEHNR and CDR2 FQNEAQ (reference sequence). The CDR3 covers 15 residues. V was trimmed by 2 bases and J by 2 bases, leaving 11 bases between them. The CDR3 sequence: CASSLLSFPTDTQYF. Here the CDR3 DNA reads TGTGCCAGCAGCTTACTCTCCTTTCCCACAGATACGCAGTATTTT.

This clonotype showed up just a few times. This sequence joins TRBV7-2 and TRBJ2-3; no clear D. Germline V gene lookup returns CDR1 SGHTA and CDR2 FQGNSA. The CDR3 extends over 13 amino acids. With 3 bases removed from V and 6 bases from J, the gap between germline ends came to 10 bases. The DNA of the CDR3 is TGTGCCAGCAGCTTGCTAGTCAGGGATACGCAGTATTTT. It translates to CASSLLVRDTQYF.